This T cell receptor beta chain was found in a study of shared clonotypes between healthy human individuals. Across the whole study: The cohort had two women and a few men, ages 18 to 49. Study-level findings and limits: Inspection by rarefaction showed sorted-subset sequencing to be incomplete despite large depth.

Comment on this clone: Its antigen is as yet unknown.

Clones were sequenced by immunoSEQ multiplex PCR, and TCRdb holds only the in-frame ones, with some missing. The sample holds about 380,000 clones, just over 95% seen once. The sequenced material came from memory CD8+ T cells sorted from blood. Subset described: CD45RO+ cells pooled with CCR7-negative TemRA cells. The TCR was taken from a man under 40 in good health.

DNA for the CDR3: TGTGCCAGCACCGCCCCTAGCGGGAATTGGTACAATGAGCAGTTCTTC. Translating gives CASTAPSGNWYNEQFF. The chain couples TRBV11-2 to TRBJ2-1; TRBD2 matches 9 bases. Germline V gives CDR1 SGHAT, CDR2 FQNNGV. CDR3 length: 16 residues. V lost 7 bases, J lost 4 bases, and 11 bases stayed unmatched.